The 32 T cell receptor beta chains below all came from one sample that was sequenced in a study of cytomegalovirus exposure and HLA in healthy donors. A multiplex PCR was run with 60 Vbeta primers and 13 Jbeta primers. TCRdb's table, derived via immunoSEQ multiplex PCR, lists solely in-frame clones and lacks some. Of about 150,000 clones in the sample, around 82% were seen once. Sequencing input: PBMCs. The receptors shown here come from a woman aged 45 to 65 in good health and CMV-seropositive.

This clone was seen more than once but under ten times. Additional DNA sequences in this sample encode the identical CDR3. The chain combines TRBV6-1 with TRBJ1-1; 7 positions agree with TRBD1. This CDR3 has 14 amino acids. Germline V gene lookup returns CDR1 MNHNS and CDR2 SASEGT. V gave up 6 bases and J gave up 0 bases; unmatched junction bases: 4. DNA for the CDR3: TGTGCCAGCAGGCCGGGACAGTTGAACACTGAAGCTTTCTTT. Its translation: CASRPGQLNTEAFF.

The gene calls are TRBV30 and TRBJ2-7; the match to TRBD2 covers 11 bases. The CDR3 sequence is 13 residues long. Germline V lookup: CDR1 GTSNPN, CDR2 SVGIG (reference sequence). The junction had 7 bases not matched to a gene; V was cut back by 5 bases and J by 7 bases. CDR3 bases: TGTGCCTGGCAACTAGCGGGGGTTCGGGAGCAGTACTTC. This encodes CAWQLAGVREQYF.

The chain joins TRBV5-1 to TRBJ1-1; D might be TRBD1 (6 bases). The CDR3 length is 14 residues. The V end lost 4 bases, the J end lost 3 bases, and 13 bases lay between the germline ends. Per the germline V gene, CDR1 is SGHRS and CDR2 is YFSETQ. The CDR3 DNA is TGCGCCAGCAGCAGGTCAGGGGTGGACACTGAAGCTTTCTTT. It translates to CASSRSGVDTEAFF.

V gene TRBV5-4 combines with J gene TRBJ2-3, with 15 bases that match TRBD2. With 4 bases clipped from V and 6 bases from J, the junction kept 3 bases outside the gene matches. This CDR3 is built from 15 residues. The germline V gene has CDR1 SGHNT and CDR2 YYREEE (reference sequence). The DNA of the CDR3 is TGTGCCAGCAGCCCCGGGACTAGCGGGGGGGATACGCAGTATTTT. It translates to CASSPGTSGGDTQYF.

This chain uses TRBV21-1 with TRBJ1-2; TRBD1 reflects the table's D call only, with no check against the DNA. TRBV21-1 corresponds to a pseudogene. The CDR3 consists of 17 residues. Here the CDR3 reads CASYIFRDSPHEDGYTF. For the CDR3, the DNA is TGTGCCAGCTACATTTTCCGGGACAGCCCACACGAGGATGGCTACACCTTC.

The chain uses TRBV29-1 and TRBJ1-2; possible D gene TRBD1, 5 bases. The CDR3 has 12 amino acids. Deletions cut 7 bases from V and 4 bases from J, with 13 bases between. The germline gives CDR1 SQVTM, CDR2 ANQGSEA. The CDR3, as DNA: TGCAGCGCTGGAGGGGCCTTCTATGGCTACACCTTC. Encoded protein: CSAGGAFYGYTF.

The J gene is TRBJ2-6, the V gene TRBV19, with 8 bases identical to TRBD1. CDR1 is LNHDA, CDR2 SQIVND, per germline (reference sequence). The CDR3 covers 18 residues. Trimming at V came to 6 bases and at J to 3 bases, leaving 13 bases not matched to a gene. The CDR3 spells CASRPTRTGISGANVLTF. In DNA form, the CDR3 reads TGTGCCAGTAGACCGACAAGGACAGGGATAAGTGGGGCCAACGTCCTGACTTTC.

The J gene is TRBJ1-2, the V gene TRBV6-5; 10 nucleotides align to TRBD1. Unmatched junction bases numbered 13, after V lost 5 bases and J lost 10 bases. The CDR3 is made up of 15 amino acids. CDR1 MNHEY and CDR2 SVGAGI come from the germline V gene. For the CDR3, the DNA is TGTGCCAGCAGTCCCCTCGCTGGGACAGGGGCAGACTACACCTTC. Its translation: CASSPLAGTGADYTF.

V gene TRBV9 combines with J gene TRBJ2-7; D may be TRBD1 (6 bases). V shed 4 bases and J shed 0 bases, with 8 bases lying between them. Germline V gene sequence: CDR1 SGDLS, CDR2 YYNGEE. The CDR3 consists of 13 residues. This CDR3 reads CASSQDSSYEQYF. The CDR3 DNA reads TGTGCCAGCAGCCAGGACAGCTCCTACGAGCAGTACTTC.

V usage is TRBV27 and J usage is TRBJ1-1, with 10 positions matching TRBD1. The CDR3 length is 14 residues. Per the germline V gene, CDR1 is MNHEY and CDR2 is SMNVEV (reference sequence). J gave up 4 bases and V 2 bases, and 1 base lay outside the gene matches. This CDR3 is CASSLGTGVTEAFF. CDR3 DNA sequence: TGTGCCAGCAGTTTAGGGACAGGGGTCACTGAAGCTTTCTTT.

The rearrangement uses TRBV9 and TRBJ1-5; no clear D gene. CDR1 and CDR2 from the germline V gene are SGDLS and YYNGEE. Trimming left V 4 bases short and J 6 bases short, with 8 bases between. The CDR3 consists of 12 residues. CDR3 nucleotide sequence: TGTGCCAGCAGCCCGCTCAGTCAGCCCCAGCATTTT. Its translation is CASSPLSQPQHF.

This chain links TRBV5-6 with TRBJ1-3, with 9 bases aligning to TRBD1. Germline V gene data show CDR1 as SGHDT and CDR2 as YYEEEE. The CDR3 is 14 residues long. V lost 2 bases, J lost 7 bases, and 4 bases stayed unmatched. CDR3 amino acids: CASSLGQGLNTIYF. Written as DNA, the CDR3 is TGTGCCAGCAGCTTAGGACAGGGGCTGAACACCATATATTTT.

The chain employs TRBV5-4 and TRBJ1-2; no reliable D call. This CDR3 is built from 13 residues. Trimming shortened V by 3 bases and J by 3 bases, and 9 bases separated the two germline ends. CDR1 is SGHNT, CDR2 YYREEE, per germline (reference sequence). The CDR3 DNA reads as TGTGCCAGCAGCTCCGACGGAGACTATGGCTACACCTTC. Translated: CASSSDGDYGYTF.

V and J are TRBV30 and TRBJ2-3; D may be TRBD2 (7 bases). V gave up 2 bases and J gave up 2 bases, with 17 bases separating them. Germline V gene lookup returns CDR1 GTSNPN and CDR2 SVGIG (reference sequence). This CDR3 is 16 amino acids long. CDR3 nucleotide sequence: TGTGCCTGGAGTTCATCCATGGGGGGGCCCACAGATACGCAGTATTTT. Its translation: CAWSSSMGGPTDTQYF.

The chain has TRBV9 and TRBJ2-1; 10 nucleotides line up with TRBD2. Germline loops: CDR1 SGDLS, CDR2 YYNGEE. With V trimmed by 4 bases and J by 7 bases, 14 bases remained unmatched. The CDR3 has 17 amino acids. CDR3 protein: CASSPPKRGGGMNEQFF. CDR3 bases: TGTGCCAGCAGCCCCCCTAAGCGGGGGGGCGGCATGAATGAGCAGTTCTTC.

This clone was found a few times. This chain uses TRBV2 with TRBJ1-2, with 7 bases aligning to TRBD1. From germline, CDR1 is SNHLY and CDR2 FYNNEI. This CDR3 is built from 16 residues. Losses at the gene ends were 6 bases for V and 0 bases for J; bases not matched to a gene: 10. CDR3 sequence (DNA): TGTGCCAGCAGCGCTACGGGGACAGATACTAACTATGGCTACACCTTC. Amino acid sequence: CASSATGTDTNYGYTF. Complete variable domain (other parts from reference TRBV2 and TRBJ1-2): EPEVTQTPSHQVTQMGQEVILRCVPISNHLYFYWYRQILGQKVEFLVSFYNNEISEKSEIFDDQFSVERPDGSNFTLKIRSTKLEDSAMYFCASSATGTDTNYGYTFGSGTRLTVV.

The genes are TRBV7-9 and TRBJ1-3; D unclear. Trimming removed 5 bases from V and 0 bases from J, with 11 bases in between. In germline, CDR1 is SEHNR, CDR2 FQNEAQ (reference sequence). There are 15 residues in the CDR3. The chain's CDR3 is CASSVQKPSGNTIYF. In DNA, the CDR3 is TGTGCCAGCAGCGTACAGAAACCCTCTGGAAACACCATATATTTT.

CDR3 sequence: CATSREPDSYTF. CDR3 bases: TGTGCCACCAGCAGGGAGCCGGACAGCTACACCTTC. The chain uses TRBV15 and TRBJ1-2, with D maybe TRBD1 (5 bases). The germline V gene has CDR1 LNHNV and CDR2 YYDKDF (reference sequence). The CDR3 is 12 residues long. V lost 3 bases to trimming and J lost 9 bases, with 11 bases between them. Together with reference TRBV15 and TRBJ1-2, the CDR3 gives the full variable domain: DAMVIQNPRYQVTQFGKPVTLSCSQTLNHNVMYWYQQKSSQAPKLLFHYYDKDFNNEADTPDNFQSRRPNTSFCFLDIRSPGLGDTAMYLCATSREPDSYTFGSGTRLTVV.

This chain joins TRBV5-6 and TRBJ2-7, with 7 bases lining up with TRBD1. CDR1 SGHDT and CDR2 YYEEEE come from the germline V gene. Trimming cost V 0 bases and J 6 bases; bases outside gene matches: 6. CDR3 size: 14 residues. CDR3 sequence: CASSLAGQAGEQYF. The CDR3 DNA is TGTGCCAGCAGCTTGGCTGGACAGGCGGGCGAGCAGTACTTC.

The rearrangement joins TRBV6-1 to TRBJ2-7; TRBD1 matches at 9 bases. The V and J ends lost 8 bases and 5 bases, in that order; junction bases with no gene match: 13. The germline gives CDR1 MNHNS, CDR2 SASEGT. The CDR3 runs 15 residues. The CDR3 sequence is CASSGGGQGLHEQYF. The CDR3 DNA reads TGTGCCAGCTCGGGGGGAGGACAGGGGTTACACGAGCAGTACTTC.

The chain couples TRBV18 to TRBJ2-1; 9 nucleotides align to TRBD1. The CDR3 contains 16 residues. After removal of 6 bases from V and 7 bases from J, the junction contained 13 bases not matched to a gene. CDR1 is KGHSH, CDR2 LQKENI, per germline. The CDR3 reads CASSNRGQGIKNEQFF. For the CDR3, the DNA is TGTGCCAGCTCGAATAGAGGACAGGGGATAAAAAATGAGCAGTTCTTC.

This clone was found a few times. The chain is built from TRBV7-2 and TRBJ2-7; D is possibly TRBD1 (6 bases). The CDR3 has 14 amino acids. Trimming shortened V by 5 bases and J by 0 bases, and 11 bases separated the two germline ends. CDR1 is SGHTA and CDR2 is FQGNSA in the germline V gene. DNA for the CDR3: TGTGCCAGCAGCGTACAGGGTTCCTCCTACGAGCAGTACTTC. Its protein is CASSVQGSSYEQYF.

The rearrangement links TRBV5-1 to TRBJ1-4; a possible D gene is TRBD1 (5 bases). The CDR3 consists of 13 residues. Trimming removed 7 bases at V and 3 bases at J, with 10 bases between. The germline CDR1 and CDR2 sequences are SGHRS and YFSETQ. The CDR3 loop reads CASLRVPNEKLFF. CDR3 sequence (DNA): TGCGCCAGCCTCAGGGTACCTAATGAAAAACTGTTTTTT.

The chain uses TRBV4-1 and TRBJ2-1; a possible D gene is TRBD1 (8 bases). The CDR3 loop spans 15 amino acids. Germline CDR1 reads MGHRA; CDR2 reads YSYEKL. The germline V and J ends were trimmed by 2 bases and 7 bases, with 15 bases remaining between them. In DNA form, the CDR3 reads TGCGCCAGCAGCCAACTTCTACAGGGGGGGAATGAGCAGTTCTTC. Amino acid sequence: CASSQLLQGGNEQFF.

In nucleotides, the CDR3 is TGCGCCAGCAGCTTGGATGGACTCTACGAGCAGTACTTC. This sequence encodes CASSLDGLYEQYF. The V gene is TRBV5-1, the J gene TRBJ2-7, with a weak D call TRBD2 (5 bases). Germline V gene sequence: CDR1 SGHRS, CDR2 YFSETQ. This CDR3 contains 13 residues. Trimming took 0 bases from V and 3 from J, leaving 7 bases between them.

The CDR3 nucleotides read TGCGCCAGCAGCCAACAGGGGGTCCTCTCCTACGAGCAGTACTTC. Its protein product is CASSQQGVLSYEQYF. This chain links TRBV5-1 with TRBJ2-7, with 8 positions matching TRBD1. The CDR3 runs 15 residues. Unmatched junction bases numbered 6, after V lost 4 bases and J lost 0 bases. The V gene's germline CDR1 is SGHRS and CDR2 YFSETQ.

For the CDR3, the DNA is TGTGCCAGTAGGCCGGGACAGGGTCGGCGGGAGCAGTACTTC. Translation: CASRPGQGRREQYF. This chain links TRBV19 with TRBJ2-7, with TRBD1 matching over 9 bases. CDR3 size: 14 residues. V gave up 6 bases and J gave up 7 bases; unmatched junction bases: 10. Germline V lookup: CDR1 LNHDA, CDR2 SQIVND (reference sequence).

The J gene is TRBJ1-6, the V gene TRBV2; 7 nucleotides line up with TRBD1. This CDR3 region has 14 residues. Germline assignment: CDR1 SNHLY and CDR2 FYNNEI. V lost 6 bases, J lost 8 bases, and 7 bases stayed unmatched. The chain's CDR3 is CASRMGQRYSPLHF. CDR3 coding DNA: TGTGCCAGCAGGATGGGACAGAGATATTCACCCCTCCACTTT.

The chain carries TRBV2 and TRBJ2-7, with 11 bases matching TRBD2. The germline V gene has CDR1 SNHLY and CDR2 FYNNEI. This CDR3 comprises 15 residues. V lost 1 base and J lost 7; bases outside the gene matches: 6. The CDR3 nucleotides read TGTGCCAGCAGTGAAGGGGGGCTAGCGGGGGGTGAGCAGTACTTC. This sequence encodes CASSEGGLAGGEQYF.

The rearrangement links TRBV7-9 to TRBJ1-1; D is possibly TRBD1 (5 bases). Germline CDR1 and CDR2: SEHNR and FQNEAQ (reference sequence). Trimming cost V 11 bases and J 5 bases, with 18 bases left between them. The CDR3 runs 13 residues. This CDR3 is CADEEGWGTEAFF. The DNA for the CDR3 is TGTGCCGACGAGGAGGGATGGGGGACTGAAGCTTTCTTT.

The chain links TRBV19 to TRBJ1-6, with D unresolved. Germline V gives CDR1 LNHDA, CDR2 SQIVND (reference sequence). Trimming cost V 1 base and J 4 bases, with 8 bases left between them. The CDR3 runs to 15 residues. The CDR3 nucleotides read TGTGCCAGTAGTATAGGGGAGCTTTATAATTCACCCCTCCACTTT. This encodes CASSIGELYNSPLHF.

The rearrangement links TRBV10-2 to TRBJ2-7, with 8 nucleotides matching TRBD1. Germline CDR1 is WSHSY and CDR2 is SAAADI. Trimming cost V 6 bases and J 5 bases; bases outside gene matches: 12. There are 15 residues in the CDR3. In DNA form, the CDR3 reads TGCGCCAGCAGGCGAATCGGACAGGGAACTAACGAGCAGTACTTC. This codes for CASRRIGQGTNEQYF.